This section outlines one T cell receptor (beta chain) sequence together with its context. The antigen is undetermined. Primers included in the PCR were 60 Vbeta and 13 Jbeta primers. TCRdb's table, derived via immunoSEQ multiplex PCR, lists solely in-frame clones and lacks some. The sample contains hundreds of thousands of clones, roughly 70% of which appear only once. This CDR3 region has 14 residues. Trimming removed 1 base at V and 11 bases at J, with 18 bases between. CDR1 and CDR2 from the germline V gene are SGHNT and YYREEE (reference sequence). This sample is part of a study of cytomegalovirus exposure and HLA in healthy donors. The study's findings and limits: Researchers reported in a later analysis that common viral pathogens appeared linked to several top clusters.

J is TRBJ2-5 and V is TRBV5-4; D might be TRBD2 (5 bases). Material for sequencing was PBMCs. This receptor was identified in a female donor in good health and CMV-seronegative. This CDR3 reads CASSLWERSDEQYF. CDR3 nucleotides: TGTGCCAGCAGCTTGTGGGAGAGATCGGATGAGCAGTACTTC.